This T cell receptor (beta chain) stems from a study of a mutant IDH1 vaccine in newly diagnosed glioma. Study at large: Patients received vaccination from 4-6 weeks after radiotherapy alone, or with temozolomide cycles. Earlier care involved radiotherapy, temozolomide, or both, and the majority received both. Study-wide points: Pseudoprogression appeared independent of alterations in top peripheral clonotypes.

Repertoires were generated with immunoSEQ multiplex PCR, while TCRdb's copy carries only in-frame clones and drops some. The data show approximately 66,000 clones, with around four fifths seen just once and about 4.6% held by the top ten. With respect to this clone: Antigen: not known.

As for time point: week 35, safety follow-up. One vaccine dose held 300 ug of mutant IDH1 20-mer peptide and came with topical imiquimod. During weeks 1, 3, 5, 7, 11, 15, 19 and 23, patients received eight vaccinations. Here the sequenced sample was PBMCs, taken from a glioma patient whose treatment included an IDH1 peptide vaccine. This TCR was recovered from a man aged 30-40 years with glioma.

The CDR3 here is CASSPQVRGPLDTQYF. Here the CDR3 DNA reads TGTGCCAGCAGCCCCCAGGTCAGGGGGCCATTAGATACGCAGTATTTT. The rearrangement links TRBV9 to TRBJ2-3; TRBD1 matches 8 bases. The germline V gene has CDR1 SGDLS and CDR2 YYNGEE. Losses at the gene ends were 4 bases for V and 5 bases for J; bases not matched to a gene: 12. The CDR3 sequence is 16 residues long.